The 15 T cell receptor beta chains below come from one sample, sequenced in a study of blood T cell repertoires in COVID-19. Repertoires were generated with immunoSEQ multiplex PCR, while TCRdb's copy carries only in-frame clones and drops some. In the table there are approximately 300,000 clones, roughly nine tenths of which are singletons. The sequencing input was PBMCs or T cells enriched from blood (not recorded which). These receptors were taken from a woman under 40 who had recovered from COVID-19.

This sequence joins TRBV6-5 and TRBJ1-5, with 9 bases lining up with TRBD1. The CDR3 length is 15 residues. The trim removed 6 bases at V and 7 bases at J, leaving 10 bases unmatched. Germline values: CDR1 MNHEY, CDR2 SVGAGI. CDR3 region: CASSLIQGATQPQHF. For the CDR3, the DNA is TGTGCCAGCAGCCTCATACAGGGGGCGACGCAGCCCCAGCATTTT.

The chain employs TRBV2 and TRBJ2-3; 8 positions agree with TRBD2. CDR3 length: 14 amino acids. Losses at the gene ends were 6 bases for V and 2 bases for J; bases not matched to a gene: 4. CDR1 and CDR2 (germline): SNHLY, FYNNEI. Here the CDR3 DNA reads TGTGCCAGCAGAACGGGACTAGACACAGATACGCAGTATTTT. As protein: CASRTGLDTDTQYF.

The chain links TRBV6-5 to TRBJ2-5, with TRBD1 matching 9 bases. CDR3 length: 13 residues. Germline trimming cut 6 bases from V and 5 bases from J; bases unmatched to any gene: 4. CDR1 and CDR2 from the germline V gene are MNHEY and SVGAGI. CDR3 in DNA: TGTGCCAGCAGAGCTGACAGGGGGGAGACCCAGTACTTC. Its protein product is CASRADRGETQYF.

The gene calls are TRBV12-3 or TRBV12-4 and TRBJ2-7, with TRBD1 as a possible D gene (6 bases). Trimming stripped 3 bases from V and 9 bases from J, with 12 bases between. The CDR3 is made up of 12 amino acids. CDR3: CASSLLRTVQYF. CDR3 nucleotide sequence: TGTGCCAGCAGTTTGTTAAGGACAGTGCAGTACTTC.

The chain is built from TRBV7-3 and TRBJ2-2, with 13 bases identical to TRBD2. With V trimmed by 4 bases and J by 6 bases, 5 bases remained unmatched. The CDR3 contains 16 residues. Germline V lookup: CDR1 SGHTA, CDR2 FQGTGA. The CDR3 spells CASSYGLAGEAGELFF. Here the CDR3 DNA reads TGTGCCAGCAGCTACGGACTAGCGGGAGAGGCCGGGGAGCTGTTTTTT.

The V and J genes are TRBV18 and TRBJ2-1; weak D call: TRBD2 (7 bases). The V and J ends lost 3 bases and 6 bases respectively, with 18 bases between them. Germline CDR1 reads KGHSH; CDR2 reads LQKENI. The CDR3 length is 16 residues. The CDR3 protein is CASSPASAGAGNEQFF. The CDR3 nucleotides read TGTGCCAGCTCACCGGCGTCGGCGGGGGCTGGCAATGAGCAGTTCTTC.

V usage is TRBV4-2 and J usage is TRBJ1-1, with D tentatively TRBD1 (6 bases). The V end was cut by 2 bases, the J end by 4 bases, with 11 bases between. This CDR3 has 14 amino acids. Germline V gene lookup returns CDR1 LGHNA and CDR2 YNFKEQ. The CDR3 loop reads CASSQTGFFTEAFF. As DNA, the CDR3 is TGTGCCAGCAGCCAAACAGGGTTTTTCACTGAAGCTTTCTTT.

The chain links TRBV5-1 to TRBJ1-6, with TRBD1 as a possible D gene (5 bases). CDR1 and CDR2 (germline): SGHRS, YFSETQ. The CDR3 spans 15 residues. The ends were cut back, 0 bases at V and 8 bases at J, with 12 bases in the middle. CDR3 coding DNA: TGCGCCAGCAGCTTGGCCGGGGGGAACGATTCACCCCTCCACTTT. Translation gives CASSLAGGNDSPLHF. Full variable domain (rest looked up from reference TRBV5-1 and TRBJ1-6): KAGVTQTPRYLIKTRGQQVTLSCSPISGHRSVSWYQQTPGQGLQFLFEYFSETQRNKGNFPGRFSGRQFSNSRSEMNVSTLELGDSALYLCASSLAGGNDSPLHFGNGTRLTVT.

The chain employs TRBV29-1 and TRBJ2-7, with D tentatively TRBD1 (5 bases). Germline V gene data show CDR1 as SQVTM and CDR2 as ANQGSEA. The CDR3 loop spans 12 amino acids. V gave up 3 bases and J gave up 6 bases, with 12 bases separating them. DNA of the CDR3: TGCAGCGTTGAGGCCCCAGGGTTCGAGCAGTACTTC. It yields the protein CSVEAPGFEQYF.

The rearrangement links TRBV3-1 (or the pseudogene TRBV3-2) to TRBJ2-2; D remains unclear. The CDR3 is made up of 14 amino acids. The V gene's germline CDR1 is LGHDT and CDR2 YNNKEL (reference sequence). V gave up 6 bases and J gave up 4 bases, with 12 bases separating them. The CDR3 nucleotides are TGTGCCAGCAGGTCGGGTTCTGGCACCGGGGAGCTGTTTTTT. Translated: CASRSGSGTGELFF.

V is TRBV2 and J is TRBJ2-6; D gene unclear. CDR3 length equals 15 residues. CDR1 SNHLY and CDR2 FYNNEI come from the germline V gene. V gave up 7 bases and J gave up 0 bases, with 10 bases separating them. The CDR3 DNA follows: TGTGCCAGCAAACGACAAATCTCTGGGGCCAACGTCCTGACTTTC. Its protein is CASKRQISGANVLTF.

This chain links TRBV2 with TRBJ1-2, with a tentative D call TRBD1 (5 bases). The CDR3 loop spans 15 amino acids. V was pared by 7 bases and J by 7 bases, with 22 bases between. CDR1 is SNHLY, CDR2 FYNNEI, per germline. The CDR3 here is CASTVTQGYSGGYTF. The DNA of the CDR3 is TGTGCCAGCACCGTTACTCAGGGCTATTCAGGTGGCTACACCTTC.

J is TRBJ1-4 and V is TRBV9; D remains unclear. CDR1 SGDLS and CDR2 YYNGEE come from the germline V gene. This CDR3 is built from 14 residues. The germline V and J ends were trimmed by 0 bases and 6 bases, with 9 bases remaining between them. This CDR3 is CASSVDGRDEKLFF. CDR3 DNA sequence: TGTGCCAGCAGCGTAGATGGGAGGGATGAAAAACTGTTTTTT.

The chain has TRBV15 and TRBJ1-1, with D tentatively TRBD1 (5 bases). The CDR3 spans 14 residues. Per the germline V gene, CDR1 is LNHNV and CDR2 is YYDKDF (reference sequence). Trimming removed 1 base at V and 6 bases at J, with 12 bases between. CDR3 nucleotide sequence: TGTGCCACCAGCAGAGTCGTACAGGAAGCTGAAGCTTTCTTT. Amino acids: CATSRVVQEAEAFF.

The chain carries TRBV16 and TRBJ1-2; tentatively, D is TRBD1 (5 bases). V lost 4 bases, J lost 0 bases, and 9 bases lay in between. The V gene's germline CDR1 is KGHSY and CDR2 FQNENV. The CDR3 is 14 residues long. The CDR3 DNA sequence: TGTGCCAGCAGCCGAGACAGTGCTAACTATGGCTACACCTTC. As protein: CASSRDSANYGYTF.